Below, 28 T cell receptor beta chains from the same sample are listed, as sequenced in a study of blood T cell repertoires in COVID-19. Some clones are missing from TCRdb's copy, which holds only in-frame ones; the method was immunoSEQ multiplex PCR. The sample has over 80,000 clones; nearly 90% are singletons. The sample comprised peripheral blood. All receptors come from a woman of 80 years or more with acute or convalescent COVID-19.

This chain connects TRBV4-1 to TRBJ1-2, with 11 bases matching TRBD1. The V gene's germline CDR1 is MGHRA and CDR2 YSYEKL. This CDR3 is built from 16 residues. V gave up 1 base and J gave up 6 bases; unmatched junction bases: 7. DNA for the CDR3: TGCGCCAGCAGCCAAGCCGGACAGGGGGCAACTAATGGCTACACCTTC. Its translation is CASSQAGQGATNGYTF.

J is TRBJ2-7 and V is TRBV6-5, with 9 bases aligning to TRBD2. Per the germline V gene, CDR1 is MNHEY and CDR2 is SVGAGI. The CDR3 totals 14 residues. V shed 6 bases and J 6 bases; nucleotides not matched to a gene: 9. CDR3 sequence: CASSNSGSWTEQYF. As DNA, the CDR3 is TGTGCCAGCAGCAATAGCGGGAGTTGGACCGAGCAGTACTTC.

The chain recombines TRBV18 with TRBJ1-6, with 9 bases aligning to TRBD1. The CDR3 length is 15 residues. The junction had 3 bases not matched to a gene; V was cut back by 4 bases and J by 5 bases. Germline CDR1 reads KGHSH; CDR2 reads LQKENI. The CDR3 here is CASSLQGADNSPLHF. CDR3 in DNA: TGTGCCAGCTCACTACAGGGGGCAGATAATTCACCCCTCCACTTT. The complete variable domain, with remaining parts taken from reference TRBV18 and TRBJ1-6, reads NAGVMQNPRHLVRRRGQEARLRCSPMKGHSHVYWYRQLPEEGLKFMVYLQKENIIDESGMPKERFSAEFPKEGPSILRIQQVVRGDSAAYFCASSLQGADNSPLHFGNGTRLTVT.

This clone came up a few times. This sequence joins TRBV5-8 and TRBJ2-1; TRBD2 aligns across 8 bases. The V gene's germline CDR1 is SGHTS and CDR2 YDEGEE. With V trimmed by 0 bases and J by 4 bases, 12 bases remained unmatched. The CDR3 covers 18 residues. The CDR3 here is CASSLVSTVAGSYNEQFF. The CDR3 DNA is TGTGCCAGCAGCTTGGTTAGCACTGTAGCGGGGTCTTACAATGAGCAGTTCTTC.

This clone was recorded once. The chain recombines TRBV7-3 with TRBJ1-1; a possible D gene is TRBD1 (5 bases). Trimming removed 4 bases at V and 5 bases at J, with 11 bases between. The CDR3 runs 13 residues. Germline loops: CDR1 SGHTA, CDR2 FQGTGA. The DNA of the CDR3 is TGTGCCAGCAGCTCCACAGGTTGGACTGAAGCTTTCTTT. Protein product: CASSSTGWTEAFF.

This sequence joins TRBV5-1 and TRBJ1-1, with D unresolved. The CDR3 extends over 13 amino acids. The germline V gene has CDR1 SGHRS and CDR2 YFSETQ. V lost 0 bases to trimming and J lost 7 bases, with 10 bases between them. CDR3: CASSLDSQIEAFF. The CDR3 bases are TGCGCCAGCAGCTTGGACAGCCAGATTGAAGCTTTCTTT.

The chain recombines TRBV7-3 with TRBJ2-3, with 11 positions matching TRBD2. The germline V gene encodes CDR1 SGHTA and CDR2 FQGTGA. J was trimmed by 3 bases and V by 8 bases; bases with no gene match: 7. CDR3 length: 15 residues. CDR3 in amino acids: CASGLAGGRTDTQYF. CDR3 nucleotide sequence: TGTGCCAGCGGTCTAGCGGGAGGTCGTACAGATACGCAGTATTTT.

This CDR3 reads CASSVEGGRGRTEAFF. The CDR3 DNA is TGTGCCAGCAGCGTAGAAGGTGGGAGGGGGAGGACTGAAGCTTTCTTT. The chain uses TRBV9 and TRBJ1-1; possible D gene TRBD1, 6 bases. The V and J ends lost 0 bases and 5 bases respectively, with 17 bases between them. This CDR3 contains 16 residues. The germline V gene has CDR1 SGDLS and CDR2 YYNGEE. Variable domain in full (rest from reference TRBV9 and TRBJ1-1): DSGVTQTPKHLITATGQRVTLRCSPRSGDLSVYWYQQSLDQGLQFLIQYYNGEERAKGNILERFSAQQFPDLHSELNLSSLELGDSALYFCASSVEGGRGRTEAFFGQGTRLTVV.

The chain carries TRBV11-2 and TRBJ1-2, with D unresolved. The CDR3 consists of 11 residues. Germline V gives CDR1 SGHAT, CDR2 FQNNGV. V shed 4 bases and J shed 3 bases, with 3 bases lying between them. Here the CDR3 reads CASSSYYGYTF. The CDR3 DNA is TGTGCCAGCAGCTCCTACTATGGCTACACCTTC.

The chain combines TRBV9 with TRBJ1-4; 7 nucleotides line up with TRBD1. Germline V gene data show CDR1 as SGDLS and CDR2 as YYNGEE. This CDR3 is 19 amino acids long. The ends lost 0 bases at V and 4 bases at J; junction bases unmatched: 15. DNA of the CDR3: TGTGCCAGCAGCGTAGCTTGGGGGTGGGACAGCATTATTAATGAAAAACTGTTTTTT. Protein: CASSVAWGWDSIINEKLFF.

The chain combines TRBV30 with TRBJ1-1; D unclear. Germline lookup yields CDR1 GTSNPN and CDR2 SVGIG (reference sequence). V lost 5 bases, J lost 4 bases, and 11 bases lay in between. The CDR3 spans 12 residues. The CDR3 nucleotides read TGTGCCTGGGGTCGGGAGGGCACTGAAGCTTTCTTT. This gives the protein CAWGREGTEAFF.

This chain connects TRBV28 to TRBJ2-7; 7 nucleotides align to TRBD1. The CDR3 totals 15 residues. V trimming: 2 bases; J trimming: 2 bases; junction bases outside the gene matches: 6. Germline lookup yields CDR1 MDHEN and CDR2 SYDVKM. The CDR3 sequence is CASSLNRGSAYEQYF. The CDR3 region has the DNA TGTGCCAGCAGTTTAAACAGGGGCTCCGCCTACGAGCAGTACTTC.

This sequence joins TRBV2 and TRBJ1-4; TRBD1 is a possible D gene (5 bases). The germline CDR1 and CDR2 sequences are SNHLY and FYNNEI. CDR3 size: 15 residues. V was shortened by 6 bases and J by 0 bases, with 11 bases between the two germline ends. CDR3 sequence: CASSVTVATNEKLFF. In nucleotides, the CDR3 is TGTGCCAGCAGCGTGACAGTTGCAACTAATGAAAAACTGTTTTTT.

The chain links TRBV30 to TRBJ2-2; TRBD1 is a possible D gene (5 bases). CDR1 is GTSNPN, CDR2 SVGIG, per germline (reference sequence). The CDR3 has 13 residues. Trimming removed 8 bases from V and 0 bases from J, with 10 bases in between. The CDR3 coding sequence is TGTGCCCACCGACAGACGAACACCGGGGAGCTGTTTTTT. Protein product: CAHRQTNTGELFF.

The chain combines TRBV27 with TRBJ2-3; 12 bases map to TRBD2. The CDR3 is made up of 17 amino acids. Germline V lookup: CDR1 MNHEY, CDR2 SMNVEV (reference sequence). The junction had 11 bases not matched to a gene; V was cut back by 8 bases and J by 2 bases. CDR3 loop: CASRFTGLAGPTDTQYF. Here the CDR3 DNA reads TGTGCCAGCCGGTTTACGGGACTAGCGGGCCCCACAGATACGCAGTATTTT.

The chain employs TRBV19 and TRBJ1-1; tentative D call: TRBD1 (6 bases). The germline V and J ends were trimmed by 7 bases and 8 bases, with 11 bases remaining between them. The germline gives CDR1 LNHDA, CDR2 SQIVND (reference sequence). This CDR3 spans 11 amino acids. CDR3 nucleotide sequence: TGTGCCAGTACAGGGGTGGGGGAAGCTTTCTTT. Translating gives CASTGVGEAFF. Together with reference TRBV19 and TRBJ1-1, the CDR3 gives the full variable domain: DGGITQSPKYLFRKEGQNVTLSCEQNLNHDAMYWYRQDPGQGLRLIYYSQIVNDFQKGDIAEGYSVSREKKESFPLTVTSAQKNPTAFYLCASTGVGEAFFGQGTRLTVV.

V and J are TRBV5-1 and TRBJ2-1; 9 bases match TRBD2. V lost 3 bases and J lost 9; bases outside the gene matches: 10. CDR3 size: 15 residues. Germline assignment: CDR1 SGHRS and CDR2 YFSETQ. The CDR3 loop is CASSSTGTSLSEQFF. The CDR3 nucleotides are TGCGCCAGCAGCTCTACCGGGACTAGCTTAAGTGAGCAGTTCTTC.

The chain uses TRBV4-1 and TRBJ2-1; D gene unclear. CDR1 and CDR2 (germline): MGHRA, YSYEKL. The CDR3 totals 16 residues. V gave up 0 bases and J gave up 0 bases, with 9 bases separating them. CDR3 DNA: TGCGCCAGCAGCCAAGAGGAATGGGCCTCCTACAATGAGCAGTTCTTC. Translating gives CASSQEEWASYNEQFF.

In DNA form, the CDR3 reads TGTGCCAGCAGTCTGGCGGGAGGATCGGATACGCAGTATTTT. Protein product: CASSLAGGSDTQYF. The chain links TRBV28 to TRBJ2-3, with 8 bases identical to TRBD2. The CDR3 length is 14 residues. V lost 5 bases and J lost 6; bases outside the gene matches: 7. Germline-derived CDR1 and CDR2 are MDHEN and SYDVKM. The variable domain in full, completed from reference TRBV28 and TRBJ2-3, reads DVKVTQSSRYLVKRTGEKVFLECVQDMDHENMFWYRQDPGLGLRLIYFSYDVKMKEKGDIPEGYSVSREKKERFSLILESASTNQTSMYLCASSLAGGSDTQYFGPGTRLTVL.

The CDR3 reads CASSYPGTGGLGYTF. For the CDR3, the DNA is TGTGCCAGCAGCTATCCCGGGACAGGGGGCCTTGGCTACACCTTC. V and J are TRBV3-1 (or the pseudogene TRBV3-2) and TRBJ1-2; 12 bases are a match to TRBD1. This CDR3 comprises 15 residues. Germline lookup yields CDR1 LGHDT and CDR2 YNNKEL (reference sequence). V lost 5 bases, J lost 7 bases, and 8 bases stayed unmatched.

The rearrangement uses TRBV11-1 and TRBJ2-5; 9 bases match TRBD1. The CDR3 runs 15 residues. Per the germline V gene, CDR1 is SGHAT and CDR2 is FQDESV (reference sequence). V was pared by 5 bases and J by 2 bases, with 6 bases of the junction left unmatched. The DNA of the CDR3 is TGTGCCAGCAGCCCCCGGGACAGGGCTCAAGAGACCCAGTACTTC. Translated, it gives CASSPRDRAQETQYF.

CDR3 coding DNA: TGTGCCACCAGTGATTCCGGGACAGGGGGCTACGAGCAGTACTTC. Its translation is CATSDSGTGGYEQYF. The V call is TRBV24-1, the J call TRBJ2-7, with 11 positions matching TRBD1. Germline-derived CDR1 and CDR2 are KGHDR and SFDVKD. Unmatched junction bases numbered 2, after V lost 2 bases and J lost 3 bases. The CDR3 extends over 15 amino acids.

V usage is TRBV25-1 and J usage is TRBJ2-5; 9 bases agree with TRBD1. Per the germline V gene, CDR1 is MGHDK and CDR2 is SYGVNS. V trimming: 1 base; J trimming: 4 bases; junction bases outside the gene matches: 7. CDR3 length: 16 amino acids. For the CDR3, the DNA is TGTGCCAGCAGTGAATGGGGGGACAGGGTAGGAGAGACCCAGTACTTC. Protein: CASSEWGDRVGETQYF.

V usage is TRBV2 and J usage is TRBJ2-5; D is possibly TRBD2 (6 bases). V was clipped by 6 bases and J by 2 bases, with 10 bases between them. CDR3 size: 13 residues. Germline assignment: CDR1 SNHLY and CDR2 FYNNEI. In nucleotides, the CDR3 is TGTGCCAGCAGCCGGGAGCCTCAAGAGACCCAGTACTTC. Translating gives CASSREPQETQYF.

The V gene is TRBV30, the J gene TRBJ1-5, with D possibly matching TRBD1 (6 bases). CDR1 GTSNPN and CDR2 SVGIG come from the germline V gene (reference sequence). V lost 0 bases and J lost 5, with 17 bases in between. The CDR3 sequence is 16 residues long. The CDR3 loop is CAWSVSGALFDQPQHF. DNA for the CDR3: TGTGCCTGGAGTGTTTCAGGGGCTCTTTTTGATCAGCCCCAGCATTTT.

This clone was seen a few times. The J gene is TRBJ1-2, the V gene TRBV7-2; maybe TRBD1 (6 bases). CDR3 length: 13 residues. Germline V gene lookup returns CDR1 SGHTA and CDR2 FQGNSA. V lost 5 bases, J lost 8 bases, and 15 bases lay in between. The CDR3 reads CASSEGGRRGYTF. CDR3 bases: TGTGCCAGCAGCGAAGGGGGACGCCGGGGCTACACCTTC.

The CDR3 region is CASSLAPENYGYTF. CDR3 bases: TGTGCCAGCAGCTTAGCGCCTGAGAACTATGGCTACACCTTC. The V call is TRBV7-9, the J call TRBJ1-2; D is undetermined. Looked up from germline, CDR1 is SEHNR and CDR2 is FQNEAQ (reference sequence). Trimming shortened V by 0 bases and J by 2 bases, and 7 bases separated the two germline ends. This CDR3 is 14 amino acids long.

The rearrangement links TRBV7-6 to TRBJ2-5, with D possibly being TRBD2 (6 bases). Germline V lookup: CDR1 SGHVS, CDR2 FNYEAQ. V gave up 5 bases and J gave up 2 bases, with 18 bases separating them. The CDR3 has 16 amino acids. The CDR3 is CASSLGGTRIQETQYF. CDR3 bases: TGTGCCAGCAGCCTGGGGGGTACGCGAATACAAGAGACCCAGTACTTC.